The source of this T cell receptor beta chain is a study of Graves' ophthalmopathy and Graves' hyperthyroidism. Study-level background: Stable hyperthyroidism denotes an absence of ophthalmopathy throughout 18 months of follow-up.

V lost 0 bases to trimming and J lost 7 bases, with 12 bases between them. CDR3 size: 14 residues. Beta-chain TCR CDR3 regions were amplified from RNA transcripts. Second-round multiplex PCR came after a first-round RT-PCR that employed HTBI primers. One entry per CDR3 protein, called by TCRdb with MiXCR from the multiplex PCR reads. Of about 600,000 distinct CDR3 sequences in the sample, less than 40% were seen once. Study observations and caveats: It was with roughly 71% sensitivity and about 72% specificity that the model predicted ophthalmopathy progression. The 13-signature model separated ophthalmopathy from stable hyperthyroidism at 85% to 90% sensitivity and nearly 82% specificity. Most thyroid clonotypes with frequency above 0.001 were detected in blood too.

This clonotype came up many times. The antigen remains undetermined. The specimen sequenced was peripheral blood or thyroid tissue (not recorded which). The TCR sequence derives from an adult man with Graves' hyperthyroidism. V is TRBV12-3 or TRBV12-4 and J is TRBJ1-2; maybe TRBD1 (5 bases). In nucleotides, the CDR3 is TGTGCCAGCAGTTTAGCGCGGGGGGGTGGTGGCTACACCTTC. Residues: CASSLARGGGGYTF.